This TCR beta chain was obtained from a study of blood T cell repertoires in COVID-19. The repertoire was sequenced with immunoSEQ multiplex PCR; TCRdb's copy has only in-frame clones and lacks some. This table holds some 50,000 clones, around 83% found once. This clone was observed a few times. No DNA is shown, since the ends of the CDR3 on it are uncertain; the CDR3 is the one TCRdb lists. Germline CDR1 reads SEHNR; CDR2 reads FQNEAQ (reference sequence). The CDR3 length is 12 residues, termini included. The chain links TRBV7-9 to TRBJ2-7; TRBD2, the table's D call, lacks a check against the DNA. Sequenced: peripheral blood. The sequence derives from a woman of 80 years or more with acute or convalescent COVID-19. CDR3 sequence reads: CASSSSGYEQYF.